These 29 T cell receptor beta chains came from one sample sequenced in a study of post-analysis software for immune sequencing data. The study's findings and limits: A handful of TRBV segments appeared more often in patients than in controls, and TRBV5-6, TRBV5-1 and TRBV20-1 were among these.

TCR beta libraries were prepared from cDNA with unique molecular identifiers. TCRdb passed the PCR reads through MiXCR, listing each CDR3 protein once. The data contain fewer than 850,000 distinct CDR3 sequences, more than 45% of them singletons. The antigens these receptors bind are not known. Specimen: blood. These receptors came from a girl aged 10-17 years with multiple sclerosis.

The rearrangement joins TRBV20-1 to TRBJ2-5; no definite D call. The CDR3 runs to 11 residues. Germline V gene sequence: CDR1 DFQATT, CDR2 SNEGSKA (reference sequence). Trimming removed 3 bases at V and 11 bases at J, with 13 bases between. CDR3: CSASNVLGQYF. The CDR3 DNA reads as TGCAGTGCTAGCAACGTACTCGGGCAGTACTTC.

The chain carries TRBV12-3 or TRBV12-4 and TRBJ2-3, with 9 bases lining up with TRBD2. With V trimmed by 6 bases and J by 1 base, 14 bases remained unmatched. CDR3 length: 18 residues. Written as DNA, the CDR3 is TGTGCCAGCAGCCCCGGGACTAGCATGGACGGGGGCACAGATACGCAGTATTTT. Translation gives CASSPGTSMDGGTDTQYF.

This clonotype was detected a few times. The chain employs TRBV6-5 and TRBJ1-6; the D gene is possibly TRBD1 (6 bases). Looked up from germline, CDR1 is MNHEY and CDR2 is SVGAGI. The CDR3 loop spans 16 amino acids. Trimming removed 6 bases from V and 9 bases from J, with 21 bases in between. The CDR3 DNA is TGTGCCAGCAGCCTCGCGGGGGCAGGGTTAGCTTCACCCCTCCACTTT. This sequence encodes CASSLAGAGLASPLHF.

The chain couples TRBV9 to TRBJ1-1; D is uncertain. CDR1 SGDLS and CDR2 YYNGEE come from the germline V gene. V was pared by 7 bases and J by 11 bases, with 12 bases between. There are 10 residues in the CDR3. The CDR3 DNA reads TGTGCCAGCGGCCCCACAAGGGCTTTCTTT. Protein: CASGPTRAFF.

In its sample, this clonotype was seen many times. The chain links TRBV24-1 to TRBJ2-1; 9 bases fit TRBD1. V trimming: 10 bases; J trimming: 4 bases; junction bases outside the gene matches: 7. This CDR3 has 14 residues. Germline assignment: CDR1 KGHDR and CDR2 SFDVKD. The chain's CDR3 is CATDRGAGYNEQFF. CDR3 sequence (DNA): TGTGCCACGGACAGGGGCGCAGGGTACAATGAGCAGTTCTTC.

CDR3 nucleotide sequence: TGTGCCAGCAGCCCGGGACTAGAAGCCCATGAGCAGTTCTTC. The encoded protein is CASSPGLEAHEQFF. This chain uses TRBV7-6 with TRBJ2-1; 8 nucleotides align to TRBD2. Germline CDR1 reads SGHVS; CDR2 reads FNYEAQ. Trimming cost V 5 bases and J 8 bases; bases outside gene matches: 8. The CDR3 has 14 residues.

The gene calls are TRBV11-1 and TRBJ2-7; 7 nucleotides line up with TRBD1. The CDR3 is made up of 14 amino acids. CDR1 and CDR2 (germline): SGHAT, FQDESV (reference sequence). J gave up 3 bases and V 3 bases, and 5 bases lay outside the gene matches. The CDR3 reads CASSFGYRGYEQYF. CDR3 in DNA: TGTGCCAGCAGCTTTGGATACAGGGGCTACGAGCAGTACTTC.

This clonotype showed up just a few times. This chain joins TRBV15 and TRBJ2-7, with unresolved D. Germline CDR1 LNHNV, CDR2 YYDKDF (reference sequence). Deletions cut 3 bases from V and 9 bases from J, with 12 bases between. The length of the CDR3 is 12 residues. As DNA, the CDR3 is TGTGCCACCAGCAGCGGTTACGCCTCGCAGTACTTC. Translated, it gives CATSSGYASQYF.

J is TRBJ1-2 and V is TRBV9; no clear D gene. CDR1 SGDLS and CDR2 YYNGEE come from the germline V gene. V was shortened by 0 bases and J by 3 bases, with 12 bases between the two germline ends. The CDR3 is 15 residues long. In DNA, the CDR3 is TGTGCCAGCAGCGTAGAGGGCAGCTCGGACTATGGCTACACCTTC. This sequence encodes CASSVEGSSDYGYTF.

A remark on this clonotype: A read error may explain this, as a much larger clone is one base away. The chain is built from TRBV7-2 and TRBJ2-7, with 9 bases identical to TRBD2. Trimming took 2 bases from V and 7 from J; bases not matched to a gene: 15. The length of the CDR3 is 17 residues. CDR1 and CDR2 from the germline V gene are SGHTA and FQGNSA. The CDR3 DNA is TGTGCCAGCAGCTTAATTTCCGGCGGGAGGGCCTCCAATGAGCAGTACTTC. Its translation: CASSLISGGRASNEQYF.

This clonotype was recorded a few times. The rearrangement uses TRBV20-1 and TRBJ2-7, with 9 bases aligning to TRBD1. The J segment lost 5 bases and the V segment lost 6 bases, leaving 11 bases of the junction unmatched. The CDR3 totals 14 residues. Looked up from germline, CDR1 is DFQATT and CDR2 is SNEGSKA (reference sequence). The CDR3 DNA reads TGCAGTGCAAGAAGCCGGGACAGGGTCCACGAGCAGTACTTC. Protein sequence: CSARSRDRVHEQYF.

This rearrangement joins TRBV4-3 to TRBJ2-1; no firm D call. The germline CDR1 and CDR2 sequences are LGHNA and YSLEER. V shed 0 bases and J shed 2 bases, with 8 bases lying between them. This CDR3 is built from 15 residues. The CDR3 DNA reads as TGCGCCAGCAGCCAAGATCAGGCCCCCTACAATGAGCAGTTCTTC. Translated, it gives CASSQDQAPYNEQFF.

As DNA, the CDR3 is TGTGCCAGCAGCTCCGGACTAACGAGACCCTACGAGCAGTACTTC. Translation: CASSSGLTRPYEQYF. V and J are TRBV11-3 and TRBJ2-7, with a possible D match to TRBD2 (6 bases). Per the germline V gene, CDR1 is SGHNT and CDR2 is YENEEA. This CDR3 is 15 amino acids long. The V gene lost 4 bases and the J gene lost 2 bases, with 15 bases spanning the gap.

This clonotype was seen just once. The rearrangement links TRBV29-1 to TRBJ2-1, with TRBD2 matching 12 bases. Per germline, CDR1 SQVTM and CDR2 ANQGSEA. The CDR3 spans 15 residues. V shed 7 bases, J shed 4 bases, and the junction held 8 bases outside the gene matches. The CDR3 region has the DNA TGCAGCGCCGAGGGGACTAGCGGGTTGTACAATGAGCAGTTCTTC. Protein sequence: CSAEGTSGLYNEQFF.

For the CDR3, the DNA is TGTGCCAGCAGCCAATCCAGGGGCCACGACAGTCCCTACGAGCAGTACTTC. It specifies CASSQSRGHDSPYEQYF. The chain joins TRBV3-1 to TRBJ2-7, with D possibly TRBD1 on 6 matching bases. Germline CDR1 LGHDT, CDR2 YNNKEL (reference sequence). V was shortened by 2 bases and J by 2 bases, with 19 bases between the two germline ends. The CDR3 consists of 17 residues.

A few counts support this clonotype. The rearrangement joins TRBV6-5 to TRBJ2-1; unclear D gene. Germline V CDR1 and CDR2: MNHEY, SVGAGI. There are 17 residues in the CDR3. Trimming left V 2 bases short and J 0 bases short, with 14 bases between. As DNA, the CDR3 is TGTGCCAGCAGTTACGATCTAGGTTCCCTCTCCTACAATGAGCAGTTCTTC. Its protein is CASSYDLGSLSYNEQFF.

The V call is TRBV5-1, the J call TRBJ2-7, with 8 bases aligning to TRBD1. J gave up 2 bases and V 4 bases, and 8 bases lay outside the gene matches. Germline CDR1 reads SGHRS; CDR2 reads YFSETQ. This CDR3 spans 15 amino acids. CDR3 in amino acids: CASSKGDRLAYEQYF. CDR3 sequence (DNA): TGCGCCAGCAGCAAAGGGGACAGGCTTGCCTACGAGCAGTACTTC.

This rearrangement joins TRBV18 to TRBJ2-7; perhaps TRBD1 as D (5 bases). The CDR3 contains 15 residues. CDR1 and CDR2 from the germline V gene are KGHSH and LQKENI. Trimming cost V 2 bases and J 3 bases, with 14 bases left between them. CDR3 sequence (DNA): TGTGCCAGCTCACCAGACCAGGCGCAGGGCTACGAGCAGTACTTC. Residues: CASSPDQAQGYEQYF.

The chain carries TRBV9 and TRBJ2-5; D is possibly TRBD2 (6 bases). The CDR3 is 14 amino acids. Germline lookup yields CDR1 SGDLS and CDR2 YYNGEE. V dropped 3 bases and J dropped 5 bases, with 14 bases sitting between them. Here the CDR3 reads CASSAYGGRETQYF. As DNA, the CDR3 is TGTGCCAGCAGCGCCTATGGAGGGCGGGAGACCCAGTACTTC.

The chain employs TRBV27 and TRBJ2-2, with 10 bases that match TRBD2. Trimming took 8 bases from V and 10 from J; bases not matched to a gene: 4. The CDR3 runs to 12 residues. Germline CDR1 MNHEY, CDR2 SMNVEV (reference sequence). For the CDR3, the DNA is TGTGCCAGCGGAACTAGCGGGACGGAGCTGTTTTTT. Amino acids: CASGTSGTELFF.

The rearrangement joins TRBV20-1 to TRBJ1-2; maybe TRBD1 (6 bases). Trimming shortened V by 6 bases and J by 4 bases, and 15 bases separated the two germline ends. The CDR3 totals 13 residues. Germline V lookup: CDR1 DFQATT, CDR2 SNEGSKA (reference sequence). In nucleotides, the CDR3 is TGCAGTGCCAAGACAGGTGGCTCCTATGGCTACACCTTC. It is translated as CSAKTGGSYGYTF.

Of note for this clonotype: The germline gene is not matched at one end of the junction; a read error may be the cause. J is TRBJ2-1 and V is TRBV10-3, with TRBD2 as a possible D gene (6 bases). CDR3 length: 15 residues. Germline V CDR1 and CDR2: ENHRY, SYGVKD. The CDR3: CAINNPSAPYSEQFF. CDR3 sequence (DNA): TGTGCCATCAATAACCCTAGCGCGCCCTACAGTGAGCAGTTCTTC.

V gene TRBV6-1 combines with J gene TRBJ1-2; TRBD1 is a possible D gene (5 bases). Germline CDR1 MNHNS, CDR2 SASEGT. Trimming took off 0 bases at V and 5 bases at J, with 7 bases between the two ends. The CDR3 is made up of 13 amino acids. CDR3 in DNA: TGTGCCAGCAGTGAAGCGGGACGTTATGGCTACACCTTC. It encodes CASSEAGRYGYTF.

This chain connects TRBV6-1 to TRBJ2-3; TRBD2 agrees at 10 bases. The CDR3 covers 15 residues. Germline CDR1 is MNHNS and CDR2 is SASEGT. After removal of 7 bases from V and 4 bases from J, the junction contained 8 bases not matched to a gene. CDR3 region: CASTEGLASSDTQYF. CDR3 in DNA: TGTGCCAGCACCGAGGGACTAGCGTCTTCAGATACGCAGTATTTT.

This clonotype was seen only a few times. The chain recombines TRBV9 with TRBJ2-5; D is unclear. The germline CDR1 and CDR2 sequences are SGDLS and YYNGEE. This CDR3 spans 14 amino acids. Trimming removed 4 bases from V and 5 bases from J, with 15 bases in between. CDR3 nucleotide sequence: TGTGCCAGCAGCCCCAGAAGGGCCGGTGAGACCCAGTACTTC. The encoded protein is CASSPRRAGETQYF.

This clonotype came up a few times. CDR3 coding DNA: TGTGCCAGCAGCCCTACAGGGGGCCATGAGCAGTTCTTC. The encoded protein is CASSPTGGHEQFF. The gene calls are TRBV7-3 and TRBJ2-1; 9 bases line up with TRBD1. The junction had 4 bases not matched to a gene; V was cut back by 5 bases and J by 8 bases. The CDR3 totals 13 residues. From germline, CDR1 is SGHTA and CDR2 FQGTGA. The complete variable domain, with remaining parts taken from reference TRBV7-3 and TRBJ2-1, reads GAGVSQTPSNKVTEKGKYVELRCDPISGHTALYWYRQSLGQGPEFLIYFQGTGAADDSGLPNDRFFAVRPEGSVSTLKIQRTERGDSAVYLCASSPTGGHEQFFGPGTRLTVL.

This clonotype was observed a handful of times. The chain couples TRBV5-1 to TRBJ2-7; 12 nucleotides align to TRBD1. The trim removed 4 bases at V and 5 bases at J, leaving 4 bases unmatched. The CDR3 has 14 residues. The germline gives CDR1 SGHRS, CDR2 YFSETQ. The CDR3 here is CASSGGQGADEQYF. The DNA of the CDR3 is TGCGCCAGCAGCGGGGGACAGGGGGCCGACGAGCAGTACTTC. Variable domain in full (rest from reference TRBV5-1 and TRBJ2-7): KAGVTQTPRYLIKTRGQQVTLSCSPISGHRSVSWYQQTPGQGLQFLFEYFSETQRNKGNFPGRFSGRQFSNSRSEMNVSTLELGDSALYLCASSGGQGADEQYFGPGTRLTVT.

The rearrangement joins TRBV28 to TRBJ2-7; the D gene is possibly TRBD1 (6 bases). The germline gives CDR1 MDHEN, CDR2 SYDVKM. This CDR3 contains 13 residues. V lost 4 bases and J 5 bases, leaving 12 bases between the germline ends. This CDR3 reads CASSSPRGHEQYF. The DNA of the CDR3 is TGTGCCAGCAGTTCACCCAGGGGCCACGAGCAGTACTTC. The full variable domain, its missing parts supplied by reference TRBV28 and TRBJ2-7, is DVKVTQSSRYLVKRTGEKVFLECVQDMDHENMFWYRQDPGLGLRLIYFSYDVKMKEKGDIPEGYSVSREKKERFSLILESASTNQTSMYLCASSSPRGHEQYFGPGTRLTVT.

This chain links TRBV19 with TRBJ1-2, with D hard to call. The germline gives CDR1 LNHDA, CDR2 SQIVND (reference sequence). The CDR3 spans 14 residues. V was clipped by 0 bases and J by 3 bases, with 8 bases between them. The CDR3, as DNA: TGTGCCAGTAGTATAGACCTGGGCTACTATGGCTACACCTTC. It yields the protein CASSIDLGYYGYTF.